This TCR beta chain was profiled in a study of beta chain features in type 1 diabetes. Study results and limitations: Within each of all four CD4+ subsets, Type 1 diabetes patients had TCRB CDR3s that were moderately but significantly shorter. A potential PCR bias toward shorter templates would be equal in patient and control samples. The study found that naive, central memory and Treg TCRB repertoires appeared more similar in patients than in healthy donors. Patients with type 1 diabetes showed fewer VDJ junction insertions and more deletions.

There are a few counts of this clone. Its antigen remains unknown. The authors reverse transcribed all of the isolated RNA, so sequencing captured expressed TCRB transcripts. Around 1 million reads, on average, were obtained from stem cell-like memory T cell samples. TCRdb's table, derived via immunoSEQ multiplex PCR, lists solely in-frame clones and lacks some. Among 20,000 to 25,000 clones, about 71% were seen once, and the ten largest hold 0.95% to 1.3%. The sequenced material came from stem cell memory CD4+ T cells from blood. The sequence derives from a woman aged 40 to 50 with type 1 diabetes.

CDR3 protein: CASSPSTGGRYEQYF. As DNA, the CDR3 is TGCGCCAGCAGCCCCTCCACGGGAGGAAGGTACGAGCAGTACTTC. The chain carries TRBV4-1 and TRBJ2-7, with TRBD2 identical over 7 bases. CDR1 is MGHRA, CDR2 YSYEKL, per germline. Losses at the gene ends were 4 bases for V and 4 bases for J; bases not matched to a gene: 10. CDR3 length: 15 residues.